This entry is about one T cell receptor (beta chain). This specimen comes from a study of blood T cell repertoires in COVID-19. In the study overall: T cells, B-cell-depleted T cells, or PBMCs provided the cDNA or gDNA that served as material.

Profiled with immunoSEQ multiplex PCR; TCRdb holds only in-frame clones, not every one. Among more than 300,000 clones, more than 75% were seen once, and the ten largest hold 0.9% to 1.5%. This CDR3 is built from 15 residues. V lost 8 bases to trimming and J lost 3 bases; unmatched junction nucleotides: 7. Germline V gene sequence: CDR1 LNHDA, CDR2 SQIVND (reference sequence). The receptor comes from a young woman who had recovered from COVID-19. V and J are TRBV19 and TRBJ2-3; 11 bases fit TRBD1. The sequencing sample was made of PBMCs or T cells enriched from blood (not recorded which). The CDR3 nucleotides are TGTGCCAGTTCCGTTGGGACAGGGGGAACAGATACGCAGTATTTT. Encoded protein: CASSVGTGGTDTQYF.